The rows below give T cell receptor beta chains drawn from one sample of a study of immune cell composition in non-small cell lung cancer. Clones were sequenced by immunoSEQ multiplex PCR, and TCRdb holds only the in-frame ones, with some missing. The sample holds 14,000 or so clones, roughly 80% seen once. Sequencing input: lung tumor tissue. The receptor set was obtained from a human donor with non-small cell lung cancer. The CDR3 runs from the conserved cysteine through the conserved F or W. The D gene is left open where the match is weak. The size entry is marked missing in some rows and otherwise reads once, few, many or a size class.

TRBV2	.	TRBJ1-5	TRBD1	CASGQDYSNQPQHF	TGTGCCAGCGGACAGGACTATAGCAATCAGCCCCAGCATTTT
TRBV27	few	TRBJ2-2	.	CASSLMRTGELFF	TGTGCCAGCAGTTTAATGAGGACCGGGGAGCTGTTTTTT
TRBV19	few	TRBJ2-7	.	CASMRTSGSSYEQYF	TGTGCCAGTATGCGAACTTCAGGGAGCTCCTACGAGCAGTACTTC
TRBV28	.	TRBJ2-1	TRBD2	CASSYFSRTSGRPNEQFF	TGTGCCAGCAGTTACTTCTCACGGACTAGCGGGAGGCCGAATGAGCAGTTCTTC
TRBV9	.	TRBJ2-3	.	CASSFRQGLSTDTQYF	TGTGCCAGCAGCTTTCGGCAGGGCCTTAGCACAGATACGCAGTATTTT
TRBV5-1	.	TRBJ2-1	.	CASSLVQYNEQFF	TGCGCCAGCAGCTTGGTACAGTACAATGAGCAGTTCTTC
TRBV30	.	TRBJ2-1	.	CAWKGGLGRYNEQFF	TGTGCCTGGAAGGGGGGCCTAGGCCGTTACAATGAGCAGTTCTTC
TRBV11-2	few	TRBJ2-2	TRBD1	CASSPRQGMGTGELFF	TGTGCCAGCAGCCCCCGACAGGGGATGGGCACCGGGGAGCTGTTTTTT
TRBV7-3	.	TRBJ2-3	TRBD1	CASSSTGMGTDTQYF	TGTGCCAGCAGCTCGACAGGGATGGGCACAGATACGCAGTATTTT
TRBV11-2	.	TRBJ2-5	TRBD2	CASTFRTSGSGETQYF	TGTGCCAGCACCTTCCGGACTAGCGGGAGTGGGGAGACCCAGTACTTC